The following is a TCR beta chain sequence with its context. The authors ran a second PCR of about 6 to 11 cycles using a sample-barcoded 5' primer and a J-beta primer mix. One entry per CDR3 protein, called by TCRdb with MiXCR from the 5' RACE reads. Here the sample spans around 1.7 million distinct CDR3 sequences, approximately 28% being singletons. The data were taken from a study of blood T cells in healthy people across ages. V dropped 5 bases and J dropped 4 bases, with 8 bases sitting between them. CDR3 length: 12 residues. Germline loops: CDR1 SGHRS, CDR2 YFSETQ. The genes are TRBV5-1 and TRBJ2-3; D gene uncertain. The specimen sequenced was blood. This sequence was found in a woman aged 25 to 39 in good health. The CDR3 DNA reads TGCGCCAGCAGTACTGATGCAGATACGCAGTATTTT. It codes for CASSTDADTQYF.